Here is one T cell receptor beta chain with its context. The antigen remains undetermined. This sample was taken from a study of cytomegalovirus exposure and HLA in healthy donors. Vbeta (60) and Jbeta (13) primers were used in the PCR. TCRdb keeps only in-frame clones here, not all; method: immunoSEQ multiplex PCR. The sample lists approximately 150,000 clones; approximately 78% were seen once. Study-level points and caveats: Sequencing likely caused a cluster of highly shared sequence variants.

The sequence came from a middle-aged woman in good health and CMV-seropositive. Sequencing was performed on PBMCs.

CDR3 bases: TGCGCCAGCAGCTTGCCGCGGGAGACCGGTGGGGGGGAGCTGTTTTTT. This codes for CASSLPRETGGGELFF. The chain employs TRBV5-1 and TRBJ2-2; 7 positions agree with TRBD2. This CDR3 comprises 16 residues. The V segment lost 1 base and the J segment 8 bases; nucleotides outside the gene matches: 11. The germline V gene encodes CDR1 SGHRS and CDR2 YFSETQ.